What follows are 3 T cell receptor beta chains derived from one specimen sequenced in a study of T cell responses to AZD1222 COVID-19 vaccine. Method: immunoSEQ multiplex PCR; TCRdb's copy keeps in-frame clones and lacks some. The sample lists 70,000 to 90,000 clones, 89% occurring once. Sequencing used peripheral blood, obtained on day 0 of AZD1222 vaccination. These receptors were obtained from an adult in good health.

The J gene is TRBJ1-5, the V gene TRBV15; D perhaps matches TRBD1 (6 bases). Germline-derived CDR1 and CDR2 are LNHNV and YYDKDF (reference sequence). Trimming shortened V by 1 base and J by 5 bases, and 12 bases separated the two germline ends. This CDR3 has 15 amino acids. The CDR3 DNA reads TGTGCCACCAGCAGAGGAAGGGACATTTATCAGCCCCAGCATTTT. The encoded protein is CATSRGRDIYQPQHF.

V and J are TRBV7-9 and TRBJ2-3, with 9 bases that match TRBD2. The CDR3 runs 16 residues. CDR1 is SEHNR and CDR2 is FQNEAQ in the germline V gene (reference sequence). Trimming at V came to 4 bases and at J to 3 bases, leaving 8 bases not matched to a gene. CDR3 DNA: TGTGCCAGCAGCTATCTAGCGGGGAAGGGGACAGATACGCAGTATTTT. Translated: CASSYLAGKGTDTQYF.

The CDR3 sequence: CASSPATSNQPQHF. CDR3 in DNA: TGTGCCAGCAGCCCGGCTACGAGCAATCAGCCCCAGCATTTT. The chain employs TRBV5-5 and TRBJ1-5; D gene ambiguous. The CDR3 consists of 14 residues. Germline V lookup: CDR1 SGHKS, CDR2 YYEKEE (reference sequence). The V and J ends lost 4 bases and 1 base respectively, with 9 bases between them.